This T cell receptor beta chain was sequenced during a study of cytomegalovirus exposure and HLA in healthy donors. Study findings and constraints: The sole available immune exposure information was CMV serostatus.

In regard to this clone: Its antigen is as yet unknown.

V lost 1 base and J lost 0, with 3 bases in between. Looked up from germline, CDR1 is SEHNR and CDR2 is FQNEAQ (reference sequence). This CDR3 spans 14 amino acids. This PCR relied on a set of 60 Vbeta primers and 13 Jbeta primers. TCRdb keeps only in-frame clones here, not all; method: immunoSEQ multiplex PCR. The profile shows 140,000 to 150,000 clones, 79% of them singletons. The sequence came from a woman in her thirties or forties in good health and CMV-seropositive. Sequencing was performed on PBMCs. V is TRBV7-9 and J is TRBJ2-2, with D unresolved. The CDR3 region has the DNA TGTGCCAGCAGCTTAGGAGCGAACACCGGGGAGCTGTTTTTT. Translation: CASSLGANTGELFF.